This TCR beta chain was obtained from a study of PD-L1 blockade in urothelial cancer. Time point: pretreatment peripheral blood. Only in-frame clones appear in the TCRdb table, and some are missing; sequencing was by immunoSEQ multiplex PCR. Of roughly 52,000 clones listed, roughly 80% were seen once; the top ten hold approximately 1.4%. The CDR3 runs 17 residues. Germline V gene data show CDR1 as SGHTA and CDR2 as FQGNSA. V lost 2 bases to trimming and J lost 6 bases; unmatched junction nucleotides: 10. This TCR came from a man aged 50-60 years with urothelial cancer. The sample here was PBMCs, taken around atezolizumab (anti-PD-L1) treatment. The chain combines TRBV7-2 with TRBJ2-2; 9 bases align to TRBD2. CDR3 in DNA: TGTGCCAGCAGCTTAATTGGGCTAGCGGGATCCCCCGGGGAGCTGTTTTTT. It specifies CASSLIGLAGSPGELFF.